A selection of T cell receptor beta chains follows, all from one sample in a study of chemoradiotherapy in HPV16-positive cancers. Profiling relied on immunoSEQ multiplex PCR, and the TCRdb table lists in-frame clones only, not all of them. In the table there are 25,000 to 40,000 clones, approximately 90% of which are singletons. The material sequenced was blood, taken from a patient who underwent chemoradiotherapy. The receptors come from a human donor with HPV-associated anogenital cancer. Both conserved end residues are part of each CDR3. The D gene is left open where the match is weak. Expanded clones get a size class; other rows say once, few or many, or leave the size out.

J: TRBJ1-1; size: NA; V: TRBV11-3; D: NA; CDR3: CASFWAGQIEAFF; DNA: TGTGCCAGCTTTTGGGCGGGCCAGATTGAAGCTTTCTTT
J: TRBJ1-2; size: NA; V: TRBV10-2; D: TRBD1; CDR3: CASSEFRTGGNGYTF; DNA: TGCGCCAGCAGTGAGTTTCGGACAGGGGGCAATGGCTACACCTTC
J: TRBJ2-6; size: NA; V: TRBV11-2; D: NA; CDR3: CASSRTSSGANVLTF; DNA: TGTGCCAGCAGCAGAACTAGTTCTGGGGCCAACGTCCTGACTTTC
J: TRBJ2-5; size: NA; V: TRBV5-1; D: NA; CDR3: CASNGQGHQETQYF; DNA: TGCGCCAGCAATGGCCAAGGCCACCAAGAGACCCAGTACTTC
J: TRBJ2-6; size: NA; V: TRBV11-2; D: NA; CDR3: CASSLAPGPASGANVLTF; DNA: TGTGCCAGCAGCCTCGCGCCGGGACCAGCCTCTGGGGCCAACGTCCTGACTTTC
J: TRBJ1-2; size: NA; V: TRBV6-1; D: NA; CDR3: CASNLDRAYGYTF; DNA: TGTGCCAGCAACCTGGACCGGGCCTATGGCTACACCTTC
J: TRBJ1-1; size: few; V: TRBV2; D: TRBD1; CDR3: CASRPGTGLVWEAFF; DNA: TGTGCCAGCAGACCCGGGACAGGGTTAGTTTGGGAAGCTTTCTTT
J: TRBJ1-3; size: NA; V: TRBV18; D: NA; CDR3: CASSPPDGGGNTIYF; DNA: TGTGCCAGCTCACCACCTGACGGGGGAGGAAACACCATATATTTT
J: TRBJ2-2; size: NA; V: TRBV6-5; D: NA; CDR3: CASSSHTTGELFF; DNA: TGTGCCAGCAGCTCGCACACCACCGGGGAGCTGTTTTTT
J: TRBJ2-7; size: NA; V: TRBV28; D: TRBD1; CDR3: CATSKAQDRAYEQYF; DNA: TGTGCCACTAGCAAGGCCCAGGACAGGGCATACGAGCAGTACTTC
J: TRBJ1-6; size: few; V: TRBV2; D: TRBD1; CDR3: CASLKRQGYNSPLHF; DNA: TGTGCCAGCTTAAAACGACAGGGCTATAATTCACCCCTCCACTTT
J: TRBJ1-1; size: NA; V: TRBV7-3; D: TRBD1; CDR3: CASSLGQGSEAFF; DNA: TGTGCCAGCAGCTTAGGACAGGGATCTGAAGCTTTCTTT
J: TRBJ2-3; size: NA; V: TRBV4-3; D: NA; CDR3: CASSPSWAGDTQYF; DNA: TGCGCCAGCAGCCCGTCCTGGGCTGGCGATACGCAGTATTTT
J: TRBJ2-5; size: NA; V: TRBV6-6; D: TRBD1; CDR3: CASSYSLGQGETQYF; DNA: TGTGCCAGCAGTTACTCCCTCGGACAGGGCGAGACCCAGTACTTC
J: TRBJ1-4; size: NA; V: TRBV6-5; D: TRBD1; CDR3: CASSSRTGGLEKLFF; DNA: TGTGCCAGCAGTTCCCGGACAGGGGGCTTGGAAAAACTGTTTTTT
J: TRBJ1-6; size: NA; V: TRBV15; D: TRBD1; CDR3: CATSRDRGTANSPLHF; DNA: TGTGCCACCAGCAGAGATCGCGGGACAGCTAATTCACCCCTCCACTTT
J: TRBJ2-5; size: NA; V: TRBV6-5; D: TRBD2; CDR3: CASRGSGGEETQYF; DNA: TGTGCCAGCAGGGGGAGCGGGGGGGAAGAGACCCAGTACTTC
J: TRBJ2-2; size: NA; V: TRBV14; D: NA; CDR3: CASSQRSLTGELFF; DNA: TGTGCCAGCAGCCAACGGTCACTCACCGGGGAGCTGTTTTTT
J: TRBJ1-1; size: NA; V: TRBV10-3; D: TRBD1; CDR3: CATGTADTEAFF; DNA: TGTGCCACCGGGACAGCCGACACTGAAGCTTTCTTT
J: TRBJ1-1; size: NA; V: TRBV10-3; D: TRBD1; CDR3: CAAQGAVTEAFF; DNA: TGTGCCGCGCAGGGGGCGGTCACTGAAGCTTTCTTT
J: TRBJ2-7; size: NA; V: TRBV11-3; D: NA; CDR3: CASSPGFPMNEQYF; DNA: TGTGCCAGCAGCCCGGGGTTCCCTATGAACGAGCAGTACTTC
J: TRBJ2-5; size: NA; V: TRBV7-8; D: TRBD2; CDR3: CASSLSGGTSGVLWETQYF; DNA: TGTGCCAGCAGCTTGTCCGGGGGGACTAGCGGGGTATTGTGGGAGACCCAGTACTTC
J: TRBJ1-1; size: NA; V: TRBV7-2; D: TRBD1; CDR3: CASSLVVPRQGEAFF; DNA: TGTGCCAGCAGCTTAGTAGTTCCCAGACAGGGTGAAGCTTTCTTT
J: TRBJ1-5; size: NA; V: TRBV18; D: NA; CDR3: CASSPRKDNQPQHF; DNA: TGTGCCAGCTCACCACGAAAAGATAATCAGCCCCAGCATTTT
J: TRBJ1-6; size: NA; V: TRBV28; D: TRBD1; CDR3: CASSLGAGQGSSPLHF; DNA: TGTGCCAGCAGTTTGGGGGCGGGACAGGGGAGTTCACCCCTCCACTTT
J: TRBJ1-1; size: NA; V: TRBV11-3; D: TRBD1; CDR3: CASSSTGTEAFF; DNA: TGTGCCAGCAGCTCGACAGGGACTGAAGCTTTCTTT
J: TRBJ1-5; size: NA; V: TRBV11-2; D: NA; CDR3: CASSLGAANQPQHF; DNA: TGTGCCAGCAGCTTAGGGGCGGCTAATCAGCCCCAGCATTTT
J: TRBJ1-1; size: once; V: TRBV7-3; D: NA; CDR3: CASSQRGQNTEAFF; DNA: TGTGCCAGCAGCCAACGGGGGCAGAACACTGAAGCTTTCTTT
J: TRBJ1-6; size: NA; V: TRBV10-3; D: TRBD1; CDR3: CAISESGQGIGDSPLHF; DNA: TGTGCCATCAGTGAGTCGGGACAGGGAATAGGGGATTCACCCCTCCACTTT
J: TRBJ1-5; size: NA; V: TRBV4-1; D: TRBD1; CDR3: CASSQDYLTGGIGNQPQHF; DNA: TGCGCCAGCAGCCAAGATTATCTGACAGGGGGCATTGGGAATCAGCCCCAGCATTTT
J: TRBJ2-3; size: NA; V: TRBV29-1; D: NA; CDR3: CSVAAGNTDTQYF; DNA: TGCAGCGTTGCAGCGGGTAACACAGATACGCAGTATTTT
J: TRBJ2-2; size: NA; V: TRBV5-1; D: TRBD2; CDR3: CASSLEAGTGELFF; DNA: TGCGCCAGCAGCTTGGAAGCGGGGACCGGGGAGCTGTTTTTT
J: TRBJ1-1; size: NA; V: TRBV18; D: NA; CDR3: CASSPGQNTEAFF; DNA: TGTGCCAGCTCACCAGGCCAGAACACTGAAGCTTTCTTT
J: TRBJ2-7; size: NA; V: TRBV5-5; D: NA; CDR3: CASSLGQSYEQYF; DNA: TGTGCCAGCAGCTTGGGTCAGTCCTACGAGCAGTACTTC
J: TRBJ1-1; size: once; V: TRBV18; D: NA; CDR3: CASSPEGSVTEAFF; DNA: TGTGCCAGCTCCCCTGAAGGATCGGTTACTGAAGCTTTCTTT
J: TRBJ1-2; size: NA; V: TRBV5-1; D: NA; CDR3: CASSLAGANYGYTF; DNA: TGCGCCAGCAGCTTGGCTGGAGCTAACTATGGCTACACCTTC
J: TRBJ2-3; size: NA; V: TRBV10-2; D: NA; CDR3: CASAEIDTQYF; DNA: TGCGCCAGCGCCGAGATAGATACGCAGTATTTT